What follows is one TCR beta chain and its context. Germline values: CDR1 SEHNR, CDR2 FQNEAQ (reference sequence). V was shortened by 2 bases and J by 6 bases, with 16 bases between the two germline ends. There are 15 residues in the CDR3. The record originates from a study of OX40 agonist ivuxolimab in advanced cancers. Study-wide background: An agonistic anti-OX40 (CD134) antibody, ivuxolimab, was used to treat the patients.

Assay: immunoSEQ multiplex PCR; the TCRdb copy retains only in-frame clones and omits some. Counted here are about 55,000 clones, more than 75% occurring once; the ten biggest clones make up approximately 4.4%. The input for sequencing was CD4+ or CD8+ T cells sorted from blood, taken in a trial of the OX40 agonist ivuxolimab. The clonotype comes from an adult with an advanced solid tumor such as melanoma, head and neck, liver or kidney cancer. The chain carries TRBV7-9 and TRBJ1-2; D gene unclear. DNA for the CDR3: TGTGCCAGCAGCTTATTGTGGGCCACAACTAATGGCTACACCTTC. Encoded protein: CASSLLWATTNGYTF. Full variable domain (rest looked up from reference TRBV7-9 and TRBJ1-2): DTGVSQNPRHKITKRGQNVTFRCDPISEHNRLYWYRQTLGQGPEFLTYFQNEAQLEKSRLLSDRFSAERPKGSFSTLEIQRTEQGDSAMYLCASSLLWATTNGYTFGSGTRLTVV.